This T cell receptor (beta chain) appears in the sequencing data of a study of T cell responses to AZD1222 COVID-19 vaccine. Sequencing was performed with immunoSEQ multiplex PCR; in TCRdb, only in-frame clones are kept and a portion is missing. The data contain under 70,000 clones, about 85% of them singletons. Germline V gives CDR1 DFQATT, CDR2 SNEGSKA (reference sequence). V lost 3 bases, J lost 2 bases, and 13 bases lay in between. The CDR3 sequence is 15 residues long. The receptor's source is an adult in good health. The chain links TRBV20-1 to TRBJ2-2; perhaps TRBD2 as D (6 bases). Sequenced here: peripheral blood, sampled on day 0 of AZD1222 vaccination. The CDR3 coding sequence is TGCAGTGCTAGTTTTGGACTAACAAACACCGGGGAGCTGTTTTTT. Translating it yields CSASFGLTNTGELFF.